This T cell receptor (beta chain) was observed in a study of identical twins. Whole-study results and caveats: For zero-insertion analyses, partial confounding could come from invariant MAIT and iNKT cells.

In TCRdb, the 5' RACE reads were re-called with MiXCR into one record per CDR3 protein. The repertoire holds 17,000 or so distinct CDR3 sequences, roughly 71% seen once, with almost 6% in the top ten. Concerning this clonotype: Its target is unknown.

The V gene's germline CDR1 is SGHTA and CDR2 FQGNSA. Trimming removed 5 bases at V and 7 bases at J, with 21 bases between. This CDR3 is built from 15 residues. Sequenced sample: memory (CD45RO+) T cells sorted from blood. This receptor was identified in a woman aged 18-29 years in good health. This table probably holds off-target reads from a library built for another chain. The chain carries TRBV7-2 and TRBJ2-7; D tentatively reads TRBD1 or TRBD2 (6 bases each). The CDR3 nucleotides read TGTGCCAGCAGCGCCTCGTTATCGGGGGCGGGTGAGCAGTACTTC. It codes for CASSASLSGAGEQYF. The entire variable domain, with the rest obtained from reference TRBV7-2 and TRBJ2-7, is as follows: GAGVSQSPSNKVTEKGKDVELRCDPISGHTALYWYRQSLGQGLEFLIYFQGNSAPDKSGLPSDRFSAERTGGSVSTLTIQRTQQEDSAVYLCASSASLSGAGEQYFGPGTRLTVT.